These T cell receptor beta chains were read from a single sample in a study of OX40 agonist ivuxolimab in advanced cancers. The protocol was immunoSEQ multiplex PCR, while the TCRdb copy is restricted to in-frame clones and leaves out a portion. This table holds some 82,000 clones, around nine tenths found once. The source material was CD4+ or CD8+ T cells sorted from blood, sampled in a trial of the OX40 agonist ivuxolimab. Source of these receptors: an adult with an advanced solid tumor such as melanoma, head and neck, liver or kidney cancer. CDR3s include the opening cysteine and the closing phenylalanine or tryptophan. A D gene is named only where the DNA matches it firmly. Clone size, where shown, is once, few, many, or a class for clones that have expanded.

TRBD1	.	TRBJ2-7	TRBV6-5	CASGRDRDISYEQYF	TGTGCCAGCGGCCGGGACAGGGACATCTCCTACGAGCAGTACTTC
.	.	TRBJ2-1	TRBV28	CASSILSYNEQFF	TGTGCCAGCAGTATACTCTCCTACAATGAGCAGTTCTTC
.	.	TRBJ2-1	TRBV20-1	CSARLANEQFF	TGCAGTGCTAGGCTGGCCAATGAGCAGTTCTTC
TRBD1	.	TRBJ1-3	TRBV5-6	CASSLGQGTGNTIYF	TGTGCCAGCAGCTTAGGACAGGGGACTGGAAACACCATATATTTT
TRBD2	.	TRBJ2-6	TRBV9	CASSVALAGVGANVLTF	TGTGCCAGCAGCGTAGCGCTAGCGGGAGTGGGGGCCAACGTCCTGACTTTC
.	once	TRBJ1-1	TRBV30	CAWSRGRENTEAFF	TGTGCCTGGAGCCGAGGGCGGGAGAACACTGAAGCTTTCTTT
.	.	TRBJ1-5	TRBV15	CATQALGGQPQHF	TGTGCCACCCAAGCTTTAGGGGGTCAGCCCCAGCATTTT
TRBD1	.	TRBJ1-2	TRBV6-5	CASTLTRGGGYTF	TGTGCCAGCACCCTAACCAGGGGGGGCGGCTACACCTTC
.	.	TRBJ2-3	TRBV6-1	CASLEEADTQYF	TGTGCCAGCCTCGAGGAAGCAGATACGCAGTATTTT
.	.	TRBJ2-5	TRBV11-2	CASSLGGPGETQYF	TGTGCCAGCAGCTTAGGTGGACCAGGCGAGACCCAGTACTTC
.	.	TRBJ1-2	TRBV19	CASSDRKLSYTF	TGTGCCAGTAGTGACAGGAAGCTAAGCTACACCTTC
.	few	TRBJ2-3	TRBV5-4	CASSLFPGGTDTQYF	TGTGCCAGCAGCTTGTTTCCTGGGGGCACAGATACGCAGTATTTT
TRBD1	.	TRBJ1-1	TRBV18	CASSPRDRAKFMNTEAFF	TGTGCCAGCTCACCCCGGGACAGGGCTAAGTTTATGAACACTGAAGCTTTCTTT
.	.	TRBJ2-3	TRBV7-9	CASSFSSDSDTQYF	TGTGCCAGCAGCTTCTCGTCAGATTCAGATACGCAGTATTTT
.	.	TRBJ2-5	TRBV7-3	CASSRLFAETQYF	TGTGCCAGCAGCCGTTTGTTTGCGGAGACCCAGTACTTC
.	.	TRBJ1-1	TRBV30	CAWSVRDGPFSEAFF	TGTGCCTGGAGTGTACGGGATGGGCCCTTTTCTGAAGCTTTCTTT
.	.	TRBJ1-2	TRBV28	CASSFRNTRPRGYTF	TGTGCCAGCAGTTTCCGCAACACTCGACCTAGGGGCTACACCTTC
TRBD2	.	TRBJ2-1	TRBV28	CASSWRGSEFF	TGTGCCAGCAGTTGGCGGGGGTCCGAGTTCTTC
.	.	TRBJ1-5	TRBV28	CASHPWGQGQPQHF	TGTGCCAGCCACCCTTGGGGGCAAGGCCAGCCCCAGCATTTT
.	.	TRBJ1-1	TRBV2	CASSSSPGITEAFF	TGTGCCAGCAGTAGCAGCCCGGGTATCACTGAAGCTTTCTTT
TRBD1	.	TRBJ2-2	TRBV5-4	CASRQPGQGTGELFF	TGTGCCAGCAGGCAGCCGGGACAGGGCACCGGGGAGCTGTTTTTT
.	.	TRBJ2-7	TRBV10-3	CAISGEVVTYEQYF	TGTGCCATCAGTGGGGAAGTGGTTACCTACGAGCAGTACTTC
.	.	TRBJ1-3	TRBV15	CATSRDSSRDTIYF	TGTGCCACCAGCAGAGATTCCTCAAGGGACACCATATATTTT